This TCR beta chain was recovered during a study of blood T cells in healthy people across ages. This clonotype was picked up one time. A second PCR of 7 to 11 cycles used a sample-barcoded 5' primer and a J-beta primer mix. Using its own MiXCR run on the 5' RACE reads, TCRdb lists one record per CDR3 protein. Among hundreds of thousands of distinct CDR3 sequences listed, roughly 56% were seen once. CDR3 size: 15 residues. Trimming removed 4 bases from V and 0 bases from J, with 11 bases in between. The germline V gene encodes CDR1 MNHEY and CDR2 SVGEGT. The sequencing input was blood. This TCR derives from a man in his forties in good health. This chain joins TRBV6-2 or TRBV6-3 and TRBJ2-3, with no clear D. In DNA form, the CDR3 reads TGTGCCAGCAGTTGGCCCGCGGATAGCACAGATACGCAGTATTTT. It translates to CASSWPADSTDTQYF.